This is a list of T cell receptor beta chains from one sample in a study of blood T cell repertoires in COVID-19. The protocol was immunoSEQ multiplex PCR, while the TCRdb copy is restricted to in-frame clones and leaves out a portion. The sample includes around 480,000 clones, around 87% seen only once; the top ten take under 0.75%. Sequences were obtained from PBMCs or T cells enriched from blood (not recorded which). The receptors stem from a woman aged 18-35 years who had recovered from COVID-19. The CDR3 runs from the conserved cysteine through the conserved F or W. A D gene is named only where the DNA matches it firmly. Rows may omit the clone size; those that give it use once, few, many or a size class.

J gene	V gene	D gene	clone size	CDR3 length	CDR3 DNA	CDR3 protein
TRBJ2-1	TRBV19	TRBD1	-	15	TGTGCCAGTAGTATGACAGGGGGGGTGGTCGGTGAGCAGTTCTTC	CASSMTGGVVGEQFF
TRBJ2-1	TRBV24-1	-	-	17	TGTGCCACCAGTGATTTTTGTGGGACTCCGGAGGTGAATGAGCAGTTCTTC	CATSDFCGTPEVNEQFF
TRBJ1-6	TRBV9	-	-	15	TGTGCCAGCAGCGTGGGCGGCAGGGATCGCTCACCCCTCCACTTT	CASSVGGRDRSPLHF
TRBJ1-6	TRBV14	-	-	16	TGTGCCAGCAGCCAAGCGGATCTGGGGGCAAATTCACCCCTCCACTTT	CASSQADLGANSPLHF
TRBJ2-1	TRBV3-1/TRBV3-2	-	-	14	TGTGCCAGCAGCCAAGAGGCCTCCTACAATGAGCAGTTCTTC	CASSQEASYNEQFF
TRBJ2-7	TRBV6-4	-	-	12	TGTGCCAGCAGTGAAGGGGGGGGGCAGCAGTACTTC	CASSEGGGQQYF
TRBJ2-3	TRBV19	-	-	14	TGTGCCAGTAGTATCAGGCAGTTCGAAGATACGCAGTATTTT	CASSIRQFEDTQYF
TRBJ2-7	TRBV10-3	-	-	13	TGTGCCATCAGTGAGGACTCCTCCTACGAGCAGTACTTC	CAISEDSSYEQYF
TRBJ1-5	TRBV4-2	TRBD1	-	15	TGTGCCAGCAGCCAAGATGGGACAGCGGGTCAGCCCCAGCATTTT	CASSQDGTAGQPQHF
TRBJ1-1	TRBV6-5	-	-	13	TGTGCCAGCCGCCAAGCCGTTTACACTGAAGCTTTCTTT	CASRQAVYTEAFF
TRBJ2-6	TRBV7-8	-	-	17	TGTGCCAGCAGCCTCTTCCGGGGGGCGCTTGGGGCCAACGTCCTGACTTTC	CASSLFRGALGANVLTF
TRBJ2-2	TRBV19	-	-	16	TGTGCCAGTTCGCCCCTCACGACGGAGTTCACCGGGGAGCTGTTTTTT	CASSPLTTEFTGELFF
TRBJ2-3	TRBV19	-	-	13	TGTGCCAGTAGTATAAACTTTGATGATACGCAGTATTTT	CASSINFDDTQYF
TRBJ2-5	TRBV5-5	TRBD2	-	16	TGTGCCAGCAGCTTTGGGACTAGCGGGACTCAAGAGACCCAGTACTTC	CASSFGTSGTQETQYF
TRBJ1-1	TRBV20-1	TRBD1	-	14	TGCAGTGCTAGTTTGGGGACAGGGAGGGCTGAAGCTTTCTTT	CSASLGTGRAEAFF
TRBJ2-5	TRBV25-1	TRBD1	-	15	TGTGCCAGCAGTGTAACGACAGGGGCGGGGGAGACCCAGTACTTC	CASSVTTGAGETQYF
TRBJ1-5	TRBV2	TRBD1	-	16	TGTGCCAGCAGCGCCACAGGGGGGTATAGCAATCAGCCCCAGCATTTT	CASSATGGYSNQPQHF
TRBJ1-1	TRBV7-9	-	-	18	TGTGCCAGCAGCTCCCTGCGGGGCCGAGAATTTATGAACACTGAAGCTTTCTTT	CASSSLRGREFMNTEAFF
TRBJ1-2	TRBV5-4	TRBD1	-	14	TGTGCCAGCAGAGAGACAGGGACTAACTATGGCTACACCTTC	CASRETGTNYGYTF
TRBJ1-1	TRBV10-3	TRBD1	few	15	TGTGCCATCAGTGACCAGGGGGTAACAGACACTGAAGCTTTCTTT	CAISDQGVTDTEAFF
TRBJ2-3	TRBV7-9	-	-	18	TGTGCCAGCAGCTACTCTCCATTGGACTCACACGGGGCAGATACGCAGTATTTT	CASSYSPLDSHGADTQYF
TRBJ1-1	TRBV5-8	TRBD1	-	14	TGTGCCAGCAGCCTGGACAGGGGCAACACTGAAGCTTTCTTT	CASSLDRGNTEAFF
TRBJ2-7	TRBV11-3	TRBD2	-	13	TGTGCCAGCAGCTTAGGCGGGGGCTACGAGCAGTACTTC	CASSLGGGYEQYF
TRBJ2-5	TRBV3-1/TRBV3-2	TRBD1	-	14	TGTGCCAGCAGCCAAAACAGGGGGCCAGAGACCCAGTACTTC	CASSQNRGPETQYF
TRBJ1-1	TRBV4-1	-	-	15	TGCGCCAGCAGCCAAGCCCAGGGGCAGAACACTGAAGCTTTCTTT	CASSQAQGQNTEAFF
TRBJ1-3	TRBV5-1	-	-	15	TGCGCCAGCAGCCCCGAAGTTCCTCGGGGAAACACCATATATTTT	CASSPEVPRGNTIYF
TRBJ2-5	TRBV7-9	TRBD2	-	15	TGTGCCAGCAGCTTATGGCTAGCGGGGGGAGAGACCCAGTACTTC	CASSLWLAGGETQYF
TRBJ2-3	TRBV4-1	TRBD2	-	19	TGCGCCAGCAGCCAAGGGAGGGCGCGGGGGGCCCGTGAGGCAGATACGCAGTATTTT	CASSQGRARGAREADTQYF
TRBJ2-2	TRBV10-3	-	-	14	TGTGCCATCGGAGGGGGCGGAGGCACCGGGGAGCTGTTTTTT	CAIGGGGGTGELFF
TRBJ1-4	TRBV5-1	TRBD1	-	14	TGCGCCAGCAGCTTGGGGACAGGGCACGAAAAACTGTTTTTT	CASSLGTGHEKLFF
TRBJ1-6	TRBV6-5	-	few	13	TGTGCCAGCAGTAGGGACTGGCGTTATAGCCTCCACTTT	CASSRDWRYSLHF
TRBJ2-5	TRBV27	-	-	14	TGTGCCAGCAGTTTACGCTCGACAGAAGAGACCCAGTACTTC	CASSLRSTEETQYF
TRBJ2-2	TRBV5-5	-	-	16	TGTGCCAGCAGCTTGGATGGGGGGTCGGGCACCGGGGAGCTGTTTTTT	CASSLDGGSGTGELFF
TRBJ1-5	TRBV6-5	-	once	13	TGTGCCAGCAAATGGGGACAACAGGAGCCCCAGCATTTT	CASKWGQQEPQHF
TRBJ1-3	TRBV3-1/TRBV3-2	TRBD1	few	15	TGTGCCAGCAGCCGCTCGGGACAGGGAGGAAACACCATATATTTT	CASSRSGQGGNTIYF
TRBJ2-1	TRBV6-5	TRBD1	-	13	TGTGCCAGCATCTCTGGACAGGGAAATGAGCAGTTCTTC	CASISGQGNEQFF
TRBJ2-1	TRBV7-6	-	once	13	TGTGCCAGCAGCTACAGCTCCTACAATGAGCAGTTCTTC	CASSYSSYNEQFF
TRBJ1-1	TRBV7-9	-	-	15	TGTGCCAGCCTACGCGGGGGGACCGAGGACACTGAAGCTTTCTTT	CASLRGGTEDTEAFF
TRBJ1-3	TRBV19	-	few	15	TGTGCCAGTAGTTCGAGGGAGGGAGCGGGAAACACCATATATTTT	CASSSREGAGNTIYF
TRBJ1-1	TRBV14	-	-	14	TGTGCCAGCAGCCAAAACAGTTTGAGCACTGAAGCTTTCTTT	CASSQNSLSTEAFF
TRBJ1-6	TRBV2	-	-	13	TGTGCCAGCAGTGAAGAAGAGAGTTCACCCCTCCACTTT	CASSEEESSPLHF
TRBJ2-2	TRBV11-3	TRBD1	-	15	TGTGCCAGCAGCTTGGGACAGTCCTACACCGGGGAGCTGTTTTTT	CASSLGQSYTGELFF
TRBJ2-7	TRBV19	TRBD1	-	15	TGTGCCAGTAGTATGGGGCTGACAGGGAATTACGAGCAGTACTTC	CASSMGLTGNYEQYF